Below are 27 T cell receptor beta chains sequenced from a single sample in a study of T cell responses to AZD1222 COVID-19 vaccine. The method was immunoSEQ multiplex PCR; TCRdb's version includes in-frame clones alone and lacks a portion of them. This repertoire shows more than 50,000 clones, roughly 90% found once; its top ten account for roughly 1.9%. The sequencing here drew on peripheral blood, taken on day 0 of AZD1222 vaccination. The receptor source for this set is an adult in good health.

The V gene is TRBV28, the J gene TRBJ1-1, with 9 bases matching TRBD1. Germline V CDR1 and CDR2: MDHEN, SYDVKM. V dropped 5 bases and J dropped 4; count of bases not matched to a gene: 5. The CDR3 has 14 amino acids. The CDR3 reads CASSRRDRVTEAFF. The CDR3 DNA reads TGTGCCAGCAGTCGCCGGGACAGGGTCACTGAAGCTTTCTTT.

The chain is built from TRBV6-1 and TRBJ2-5, with D hard to call. The length of the CDR3 is 14 residues. Per the germline V gene, CDR1 is MNHNS and CDR2 is SASEGT. Deletions cut 2 bases from V and 7 bases from J, with 14 bases between. The CDR3 coding sequence is TGTGCCAGCAGTGAATTTGGACGGACGAGGACCCAGTACTTC. Protein: CASSEFGRTRTQYF.

The J gene is TRBJ2-5, the V gene TRBV18; 7 nucleotides match TRBD1. Germline assignment: CDR1 KGHSH and CDR2 LQKENI. The CDR3 is 15 residues long. V lost 5 bases, J lost 1 base, and 7 bases stayed unmatched. The CDR3 nucleotides are TGTGCCAGCTCAGGCAATACAGGGGTCCAAGAGACCCAGTACTTC. Amino acid sequence: CASSGNTGVQETQYF.

This clone was observed once. The chain employs TRBV11-2 and TRBJ1-6; TRBD1 is a possible D gene (6 bases). The V end lost 6 bases, the J end lost 6 bases, and 15 bases lay between the germline ends. The germline V gene encodes CDR1 SGHAT and CDR2 FQNNGV. CDR3 length equals 15 residues. CDR3 protein: CASSMSGRGNSPLHF. For the CDR3, the DNA is TGTGCCAGCAGTATGAGTGGCAGGGGTAATTCACCCCTCCACTTT.

CDR3 region: CASSMGQVDEKLFF. The CDR3 DNA is TGTGCCAGTAGTATGGGACAGGTGGACGAAAAACTGTTTTTT. The chain employs TRBV19 and TRBJ1-4, with 8 bases matching TRBD1. Per germline, CDR1 LNHDA and CDR2 SQIVND (reference sequence). The CDR3 sequence is 14 residues long. With V trimmed by 3 bases and J by 8 bases, 5 bases remained unmatched.

The genes are TRBV5-1 and TRBJ2-3, with 7 bases that match TRBD2. The CDR3 loop spans 14 amino acids. Per germline, CDR1 SGHRS and CDR2 YFSETQ. The V and J ends lost 6 bases and 4 bases, in that order; junction bases with no gene match: 8. The CDR3 loop is CASNYGRPSDTQYF. CDR3 DNA sequence: TGCGCCAGCAACTACGGGAGGCCATCAGATACGCAGTATTTT.

This chain joins TRBV6-2 or TRBV6-3 and TRBJ1-1; 7 bases align to TRBD1. The V segment lost 6 bases and the J segment 5 bases; nucleotides outside the gene matches: 9. The CDR3 contains 14 residues. Germline V CDR1 and CDR2: MNHEY, SVGEGT. CDR3 coding DNA: TGTGCCAGCAGCCCCAACAGGGGTTGGACTGAAGCTTTCTTT. Protein sequence: CASSPNRGWTEAFF.

This clone occurred once. The chain employs TRBV5-1 and TRBJ1-2; no reliable D call. The CDR3 has 12 residues. The germline CDR1 and CDR2 sequences are SGHRS and YFSETQ. Trimming removed 0 bases at V and 5 bases at J, with 5 bases between. In nucleotides, the CDR3 is TGCGCCAGCAGCTTGGAGGGTTATGGCTACACCTTC. Encoded protein: CASSLEGYGYTF.

In DNA, the CDR3 is TGTGCCTGGAGACCTAAGGGGGCAGCTAATGAAAAACTGTTTTTT. Residues: CAWRPKGAANEKLFF. The rearrangement uses TRBV30 and TRBJ1-4; 7 nucleotides agree with TRBD1. The germline CDR1 and CDR2 sequences are GTSNPN and SVGIG (reference sequence). Unmatched junction bases numbered 7, after V lost 3 bases and J lost 3 bases. The CDR3 extends over 15 amino acids.

This clone occurred once. Germline is not matched at one junction end, which may reflect a read error. The rearrangement joins TRBV5-1 to TRBJ1-2, with TRBD1 matching over 8 bases. The CDR3 contains 14 residues. Germline V gene lookup returns CDR1 SGHRS and CDR2 YFSETQ. The CDR3 is CATSATGGTYGYTF. The CDR3 nucleotides are TGCGCCACCAGCGCTACAGGGGGAACCTATGGCTACACCTTC.

A single count supports this clone. The rearrangement links TRBV6-6 to TRBJ2-3; no firm D call. V lost 6 bases, J lost 8 bases, and 18 bases lay in between. Germline values: CDR1 MNHNY, CDR2 SVGAGI (reference sequence). This CDR3 comprises 14 residues. CDR3 in amino acids: CASSEESFLGTQYF. CDR3 coding DNA: TGTGCCAGCAGCGAAGAGTCCTTCTTGGGTACGCAGTATTTT.

The genes are TRBV29-1 and TRBJ1-4; D not resolved. The CDR3 runs 12 residues. V was clipped by 7 bases and J by 7 bases, with 13 bases between them. CDR1 SQVTM and CDR2 ANQGSEA come from the germline V gene. CDR3 in amino acids: CSAGEFGEKLFF. The CDR3 DNA is TGCAGCGCCGGGGAGTTCGGTGAAAAACTGTTTTTT.

The chain couples TRBV18 to TRBJ2-1, with 8 bases matching TRBD2. Per the germline V gene, CDR1 is KGHSH and CDR2 is LQKENI. After removal of 4 bases from V and 1 base from J, the junction contained 0 bases not matched to a gene. This CDR3 has 14 amino acids. Written as DNA, the CDR3 is TGTGCCAGCTCACTAGCGGGATCCTACAATGAGCAGTTCTTC. Translation gives CASSLAGSYNEQFF.

This clone was picked up one time. The rearrangement joins TRBV27 to TRBJ2-1; 7 bases align to TRBD1. The CDR3 is 13 residues long. Germline CDR1 is MNHEY and CDR2 is SMNVEV (reference sequence). V lost 6 bases and J lost 4; bases outside the gene matches: 3. This CDR3 is CASRGTEYNEQFF. Here the CDR3 DNA reads TGTGCCAGCAGGGGGACAGAGTACAATGAGCAGTTCTTC.

CDR3 protein: CASSQVAGDYNEQFF. Here the CDR3 DNA reads TGTGCCAGCAGCCAAGTAGCGGGAGATTACAATGAGCAGTTCTTC. This rearrangement joins TRBV14 to TRBJ2-1; 9 nucleotides agree with TRBD2. The CDR3 covers 15 residues. V lost 1 base to trimming and J lost 4 bases; unmatched junction nucleotides: 2. Germline V CDR1 and CDR2: SGHDN, FVKESK.

In its sample, this clone was seen once. This chain uses TRBV28 with TRBJ2-7; 7 positions match TRBD1. CDR3 length: 13 amino acids. Trimming took 7 bases from V and 4 from J; bases not matched to a gene: 7. Germline V CDR1 and CDR2: MDHEN, SYDVKM. The CDR3 reads CASTPGQNYEQYF. CDR3 in DNA: TGTGCCAGCACCCCGGGACAGAATTACGAGCAGTACTTC. The full variable domain, with the rest looked up from reference TRBV28 and TRBJ2-7, is DVKVTQSSRYLVKRTGEKVFLECVQDMDHENMFWYRQDPGLGLRLIYFSYDVKMKEKGDIPEGYSVSREKKERFSLILESASTNQTSMYLCASTPGQNYEQYFGPGTRLTVT.

This chain connects TRBV6-5 to TRBJ2-4, with TRBD1 matching 8 bases. The germline V gene has CDR1 MNHEY and CDR2 SVGAGI. J was trimmed by 1 base and V by 5 bases; bases with no gene match: 4. The CDR3 has 15 amino acids. Here the CDR3 DNA reads TGTGCCAGCAGTCAGACAGGGGAGGCCAAAAACATTCAGTACTTC. This codes for CASSQTGEAKNIQYF.

The chain is built from TRBV6-5 and TRBJ2-3; D is unclear. Germline V gene sequence: CDR1 MNHEY, CDR2 SVGAGI. This CDR3 is 14 amino acids long. Trimming shortened V by 8 bases and J by 5 bases, and 17 bases separated the two germline ends. The CDR3 coding sequence is TGTGCCAGCCTACAGACGACATTAAGAGATACGCAGTATTTT. Its translation: CASLQTTLRDTQYF.

This chain joins TRBV19 and TRBJ2-1; possible D gene TRBD1, 6 bases. Germline assignment: CDR1 LNHDA and CDR2 SQIVND (reference sequence). The CDR3 is made up of 17 amino acids. V dropped 1 base and J dropped 0 bases, with 13 bases sitting between them. CDR3 coding DNA: TGTGCCAGTAGTATAGCAGCTAGGGGGAGCTCCTACAATGAGCAGTTCTTC. It encodes CASSIAARGSSYNEQFF.

This chain links TRBV9 with TRBJ2-2; D is undetermined. This CDR3 is built from 17 residues. Germline CDR1 is SGDLS and CDR2 is YYNGEE. The V gene lost 4 bases and the J gene lost 3 bases, with 19 bases spanning the gap. Here the CDR3 reads CASSPAPGMGYTGELFF. In nucleotides, the CDR3 is TGTGCCAGCAGCCCCGCCCCTGGGATGGGGTACACCGGGGAGCTGTTTTTT.

The V and J genes are TRBV7-8 and TRBJ1-1, with D perhaps TRBD1 (5 bases). V lost 6 bases to trimming and J lost 1 base, with 12 bases between them. The length of the CDR3 is 14 residues. Germline lookup yields CDR1 SGHVS and CDR2 FQNEAQ. In DNA form, the CDR3 reads TGTGCCAGCAGTAATACAGGTGGGAACACTGAAGCTTTCTTT. Its protein product is CASSNTGGNTEAFF.

This sequence joins TRBV6-5 and TRBJ2-2; 10 nucleotides line up with TRBD2. CDR3 length equals 15 residues. After removal of 5 bases from V and 7 bases from J, the junction contained 7 bases not matched to a gene. Germline loops: CDR1 MNHEY, CDR2 SVGAGI. The CDR3 DNA reads TGTGCCAGCAGTACCGGGACTAGCGTCGTCGGGGAGCTGTTTTTT. Amino acid sequence: CASSTGTSVVGELFF.

CDR3 DNA: TGTGCCAGCAGTTTACAGGGGACACCCCTCCACTTT. Encoded protein: CASSLQGTPLHF. The rearrangement joins TRBV12-3 or TRBV12-4 to TRBJ1-6, with a possible D match to TRBD1 (6 bases). The CDR3 covers 12 residues. Trimming cost V 2 bases and J 11 bases, with 7 bases left between them.

The J gene is TRBJ2-2, the V gene TRBV2; D is ambiguous. Germline loops: CDR1 SNHLY, CDR2 FYNNEI. The germline V and J ends were trimmed by 6 bases and 7 bases, with 6 bases remaining between them. The CDR3 spans 11 residues. For the CDR3, the DNA is TGTGCCAGCAGCCAACGCGGGGAGCTGTTTTTT. Protein sequence: CASSQRGELFF.

This chain links TRBV7-2 with TRBJ2-7; TRBD2 agrees at 14 bases. The CDR3 covers 16 residues. Trimming at V came to 1 base and at J to 3 bases, leaving 2 bases not matched to a gene. Germline V gene lookup returns CDR1 SGHTA and CDR2 FQGNSA. CDR3 region: CASSLEGTSGSYEQYF. In DNA, the CDR3 is TGTGCCAGCAGCTTAGAAGGGACTAGCGGGAGCTACGAGCAGTACTTC.

This chain connects TRBV21-1 to TRBJ2-1. TRBV21-1 is a listed pseudogene. The CDR3 covers 15 residues. The CDR3 DNA follows: TGTGCCAGCGGTCGCGAGGGGAGAGGCTACAATGAGCAGTTCTTC. Translating gives CASGREGRGYNEQFF.

In its sample, this clone was seen once. This rearrangement joins TRBV7-3 to TRBJ2-1; TRBD2 aligns across 12 bases. The CDR3 covers 16 residues. J gave up 3 bases and V 4 bases, and 4 bases lay outside the gene matches. The germline CDR1 and CDR2 sequences are SGHTA and FQGTGA. The CDR3 DNA is TGTGCCAGCAGCTCCAGACTAGCGGGGGACTACAATGAGCAGTTCTTC. Its protein is CASSSRLAGDYNEQFF.